The present entry profiles one T cell receptor beta chain with its context. Its antigen specificity is not known. Base qualities are not at hand, and no much larger clone is one base apart. The CDR3 spans 11 residues, from the cysteine through the phenylalanine. Left in the record is the CDR3 DNA by itself, 33 bases read in frame from the first base. Looking up the germline V gene yields CDR1 MNHEY and CDR2 SVGEGT. V and J are truncated by 2 bases and 7 bases respectively, leaving an intervening sequence of 6 bases. Collaborating institutions collected whole blood in K2EDTA tubes following their own protocols. For TCRbeta analysis, collaborator samples were shipped as frozen whole blood, as isolated PBMCs, or as DNA extracted from either sample type. The source of the sample is a study of blood T cell repertoires in COVID-19 (dated by TCRdb to 2020 to 2022). Looking at the study overall: The collaborator samples originated in the United States, Italy and Spain and spanned the acute and convalescent phases of COVID-19. Where available, HLA class I and class II types were obtained from metadata supplied by the sample provider rather than from assay-based typing. Subjects who had been exposed to COVID-19, were actively infected with it, or had recovered from it provided the deeply sampled blood TCRbeta repertoires that made up the dataset. A de-identified subject ID, COVID-19 status, age in years and sex were almost always included in the sample metadata. Samples were obtained from the ongoing ImmuneRACE study (first 160 participants) and from over 1,000 subjects provided by 6 global collaborators. The prospective study material was composed of cDNA or gDNA derived from T cells, B-cell-depleted T cells, or PBMCs. The repertoires were made available in a free public database intended to serve as a resource for research on the immune response to SARS-CoV-2.

What the work shows at the level of the full study, not this receptor alone: How much clinical and demographic metadata was included differed by source and by participant, and the metadata was provided uncurated.

The immunoSEQ Assay, a bias-controlled multiplex PCR, was used to amplify TCRbeta CDR3 regions from genomic DNA. The authors' analysis ran thus. Nucleated cell counts per sample were estimated from amplification of reference gene primers within the assay. Sequence reads were collapsed and filtered to measure the absolute abundance of every unique TCRbeta CDR3 rearrangement. For each sample, productive Simpson clonality was calculated as the square root of Simpson's diversity index over productive rearrangements. Sourced from immuneACCESS, this table was stored by TCRdb with only in-frame sequences that have V and J called. A share of the clones is absent; for the studies checked, an unresolved V gene accounts for under half, and the remainder has no known explanation. D and trimming come from the DNA, and the V and J calls and clone size come from that table. Recorded for this sample are about 200,000 clones; approximately 90% of them occurred a single time. Around a fifth of the sample lies in the top ten.

The sequence links TRBV6-2 or TRBV6-3 to TRBJ2-7; a confident D gene designation cannot be given. This receptor was identified in a man aged 55 to 70 with active or convalescent COVID-19. Sequencing was carried out using peripheral blood. The CDR3 amino acid sequence is: CASSYVEEQYF. The sequenced DNA is TGTGCCAGCAGTTACGTGGAGGAGCAGTACTTC.